A single sample is the source of the 25 T cell receptor beta chains below, sequenced in a study of CD8+ T cells in alopecia areata. In each case, RNA was isolated and then reverse transcribed into cDNA as the sequencing template. Generated by immunoSEQ multiplex PCR, the TCRdb table keeps only in-frame clones and is missing some. The table includes some 170,000 clones, about 70% detected once. The sequencing used CD8+ T cells sorted from blood, collected at week 0. Receptors originate from a human donor with alopecia areata.

The V gene is TRBV13, the J gene TRBJ2-1; 8 nucleotides line up with TRBD2. V shed 2 bases, J shed 4 bases, and the junction held 10 bases outside the gene matches. This CDR3 region has 17 residues. Germline CDR1 PRHDT, CDR2 FYEKMQ (reference sequence). The CDR3 here is CASSLKDGGASYNEQFF. The CDR3 bases are TGTGCCAGCAGCTTAAAGGACGGGGGGGCATCTTACAATGAGCAGTTCTTC.

The chain uses TRBV27 and TRBJ1-1; D not certain. V was cut by 10 bases and J by 1 base, with 13 bases left in between. The germline V gene encodes CDR1 MNHEY and CDR2 SMNVEV (reference sequence). The CDR3 is 13 residues long. DNA for the CDR3: TGTGCCACTTCCAACCGCAGGAACACTGAAGCTTTCTTT. Protein sequence: CATSNRRNTEAFF.

V gene TRBV9 combines with J gene TRBJ2-3; D might be TRBD1 (6 bases). This CDR3 comprises 13 residues. V lost 0 bases and J lost 4, with 6 bases in between. Germline V gene data show CDR1 as SGDLS and CDR2 as YYNGEE. The CDR3 reads CASSVEGADTQYF. The CDR3 DNA reads TGTGCCAGCAGCGTAGAGGGGGCAGATACGCAGTATTTT.

The J gene is TRBJ2-1, the V gene TRBV29-1, with D possibly matching TRBD1 (6 bases). The CDR3 runs 14 residues. The V gene's germline CDR1 is SQVTM and CDR2 ANQGSEA. V was pared by 6 bases and J by 8 bases, with 20 bases between. The CDR3 is CSVVHDGQSHEQFF. The CDR3 DNA sequence: TGCAGCGTCGTGCACGATGGACAGTCCCATGAGCAGTTCTTC.

The genes are TRBV27 and TRBJ1-5; D may be TRBD1 (6 bases). This CDR3 is 14 amino acids long. V lost 5 bases and J lost 3, with 11 bases in between. Germline assignment: CDR1 MNHEY and CDR2 SMNVEV (reference sequence). The CDR3 DNA reads as TGTGCCAGCAGTCCTCAGGGGTTCAATCAGCCCCAGCATTTT. Protein sequence: CASSPQGFNQPQHF.

This clone is a singleton in its sample. The chain links TRBV2 to TRBJ2-1; D is undetermined. This CDR3 spans 15 amino acids. Germline V gene data show CDR1 as SNHLY and CDR2 as FYNNEI. V was cut by 1 base and J by 6 bases, with 13 bases left in between. CDR3 DNA: TGTGCCAGCAGTGAAGGGATCCGAATTCTCAATGAGCAGTTCTTC. It translates to CASSEGIRILNEQFF.

The chain carries TRBV6-6 and TRBJ2-5, with 8 bases lining up with TRBD2. V gave up 4 bases and J gave up 2 bases; unmatched junction bases: 9. CDR3 size: 16 residues. Germline CDR1 and CDR2: MNHNY and SVGAGI (reference sequence). Here the CDR3 reads CASSLPGGGRQETQYF. Here the CDR3 DNA reads TGTGCCAGCAGTTTACCCGGGGGGGGCCGGCAAGAGACCCAGTACTTC.

This chain uses TRBV29-1 with TRBJ2-1; tentative D call: TRBD2 (5 bases). Germline loops: CDR1 SQVTM, CDR2 ANQGSEA. V shed 0 bases and J shed 10 bases, with 13 bases lying between them. The CDR3 runs to 13 residues. The DNA of the CDR3 is TGCAGCGTTGAAGATCCCCCGACGGGGGAGCAGTTCTTC. This encodes CSVEDPPTGEQFF.

V and J are TRBV15 and TRBJ1-2, with D perhaps matching TRBD1 (5 bases). V was cut by 1 base and J by 3 bases, with 12 bases left in between. Germline CDR1 LNHNV, CDR2 YYDKDF (reference sequence). There are 15 residues in the CDR3. The CDR3 loop reads CATSRVGGLDYGYTF. DNA for the CDR3: TGTGCCACCAGCAGAGTTGGGGGGTTGGACTATGGCTACACCTTC.

The rearrangement joins TRBV7-2 to TRBJ2-7, with D possibly TRBD2 on 5 matching bases. The CDR3 spans 15 residues. Trimming stripped 3 bases from V and 3 bases from J, with 15 bases between. In germline, CDR1 is SGHTA, CDR2 FQGNSA. The CDR3 nucleotides read TGTGCCAGCAGCTTTGATAGCGAACCCTTCTACGAGCAGTACTTC. Protein sequence: CASSFDSEPFYEQYF.

This clone was seen just once. CDR3 loop: CASSPRDGAYEQYF. DNA of the CDR3: TGCGCCAGCAGCCCCCGGGACGGAGCCTACGAGCAGTACTTC. J is TRBJ2-7 and V is TRBV4-1; D may correspond to TRBD1 or TRBD2 (5 bases each). Trimming took off 4 bases at V and 2 bases at J, with 12 bases between the two ends. Per the germline V gene, CDR1 is MGHRA and CDR2 is YSYEKL. This CDR3 region has 14 residues.

V gene TRBV29-1 combines with J gene TRBJ2-1; TRBD1 is a possible D gene (6 bases). CDR3 length equals 12 residues. In germline, CDR1 is SQVTM, CDR2 ANQGSEA. Trimming took 4 bases from V and 6 from J, leaving 10 bases between them. For the CDR3, the DNA is TGCAGCGTTGGGGGGCTGGGCAATGAGCAGTTCTTC. Translating it yields CSVGGLGNEQFF.

J is TRBJ1-1 and V is TRBV6-5, with D tentatively TRBD1 (5 bases). The V gene lost 2 bases and the J gene lost 7 bases, with 5 bases spanning the gap. CDR3 length: 11 residues. Germline CDR1 is MNHEY and CDR2 is SVGAGI. The CDR3 nucleotides read TGTGCCAGCAGTTACCAGGGTGAAGCTTTCTTT. It yields the protein CASSYQGEAFF.

The chain is built from TRBV7-9 and TRBJ2-3; D uncertain. V was shortened by 5 bases and J by 4 bases, with 7 bases between the two germline ends. Germline CDR1 and CDR2: SEHNR and FQNEAQ (reference sequence). The CDR3 contains 12 residues. In DNA, the CDR3 is TGTGCCAGCAGCCACAACCCAGATACGCAGTATTTT. This gives the protein CASSHNPDTQYF.

This clone has only a few counts. This chain links TRBV30 with TRBJ2-5, with 7 bases lining up with TRBD1. Looked up from germline, CDR1 is GTSNPN and CDR2 is SVGIG (reference sequence). Losses at the gene ends were 3 bases for V and 2 bases for J; bases not matched to a gene: 6. This CDR3 contains 14 residues. The CDR3 nucleotides are TGTGCCTGGAGACAAACGGGACAGCAAGAGACCCAGTACTTC. Translation gives CAWRQTGQQETQYF.

Only a few counts were recorded for this clone. The genes are TRBV13 and TRBJ1-6, with TRBD1 as a possible D gene (5 bases). This CDR3 comprises 13 residues. CDR1 is PRHDT, CDR2 FYEKMQ, per germline (reference sequence). Trimming shortened V by 4 bases and J by 5 bases, and 6 bases separated the two germline ends. The CDR3 DNA reads as TGTGCCAGCAGCTCGGACAATAATTCACCCCTCCACTTT. Translating it yields CASSSDNNSPLHF.

As concerns this clone: Other nucleotide sequences from this sample produce the same CDR3. The chain combines TRBV29-1 with TRBJ2-3; possibly TRBD1 for D (5 bases). The CDR3 spans 13 residues. The germline V and J ends were trimmed by 4 bases and 0 bases, with 8 bases remaining between them. Looked up from germline, CDR1 is SQVTM and CDR2 is ANQGSEA. The chain's CDR3 is CSVVGASTDTQYF. CDR3 sequence (DNA): TGCAGCGTTGTAGGGGCTAGCACAGATACGCAGTATTTT.

This clone occurred once. V is TRBV4-2 and J is TRBJ2-3; TRBD2 matches 8 bases. The CDR3 is 17 residues long. V shed 0 bases, J shed 5 bases, and the junction held 10 bases outside the gene matches. CDR1 is LGHNA and CDR2 is YNFKEQ in the germline V gene. This CDR3 reads CASSQESVGGAGDTQYF. The CDR3 DNA sequence: TGTGCCAGCAGCCAAGAGTCAGTCGGGGGGGCGGGAGATACGCAGTATTTT.

This chain joins TRBV7-8 and TRBJ2-5; D perhaps matches TRBD1 (5 bases). The CDR3 has 15 residues. V shed 4 bases and J shed 2 bases, with 14 bases lying between them. Germline CDR1 SGHVS, CDR2 FQNEAQ. CDR3: CASSSATGIQETQYF. The DNA for the CDR3 is TGTGCCAGCAGCTCGGCCACAGGTATTCAAGAGACCCAGTACTTC.

This chain links TRBV4-2 with TRBJ1-1, with D possibly TRBD1 on 5 matching bases. V dropped 5 bases and J dropped 5 bases, with 18 bases sitting between them. Germline CDR1 and CDR2: LGHNA and YNFKEQ. This CDR3 is 15 amino acids long. The CDR3 sequence is CASSSWDPRRTEAFF. The DNA for the CDR3 is TGTGCCAGCAGCAGCTGGGACCCTCGACGGACTGAAGCTTTCTTT.

The sample holds one count of this clone. This chain uses TRBV29-1 with TRBJ2-1, with D perhaps matching TRBD1 (5 bases). The germline V and J ends were trimmed by 3 bases and 10 bases, with 10 bases remaining between them. Germline loops: CDR1 SQVTM, CDR2 ANQGSEA. The CDR3 spans 11 residues. The CDR3, as DNA: TGCAGCGTTGATGCAGGGATAGAGCAGTTCTTC. It is translated as CSVDAGIEQFF.

This chain connects TRBV29-1 to TRBJ2-7; D is unclear. This CDR3 is built from 11 residues. Germline values: CDR1 SQVTM, CDR2 ANQGSEA. Trimming took 4 bases from V and 7 from J, leaving 11 bases between them. CDR3 sequence (DNA): TGCAGCGTTGGGGTCTTGGGTGAGCAGTACTTC. This translates into CSVGVLGEQYF.

This clone was detected a few times. This chain uses TRBV7-9 with TRBJ2-7; 7 bases are shared with TRBD1. Trimming at V came to 5 bases and at J to 7 bases, leaving 5 bases not matched to a gene. Germline lookup yields CDR1 SEHNR and CDR2 FQNEAQ (reference sequence). CDR3 size: 12 residues. The CDR3 loop is CASSRSQGEQYF. For the CDR3, the DNA is TGTGCCAGCAGCCGATCACAGGGGGAGCAGTACTTC.

The rearrangement links TRBV5-1 to TRBJ1-2, with 10 nucleotides matching TRBD1. V was clipped by 4 bases and J by 8 bases; unmatched bases: 17. CDR1 is SGHRS and CDR2 is YFSETQ in the germline V gene. This CDR3 spans 17 amino acids. The CDR3 region has the DNA TGCGCCAGCAGCCCCGACACTCGGGACAGGGGAGGAAGAGGCTACACCTTC. This codes for CASSPDTRDRGGRGYTF.

This chain joins TRBV7-6 and TRBJ2-7; D might be TRBD1 or TRBD2, each matching 8 bases. The CDR3 totals 15 residues. Germline V gene lookup returns CDR1 SGHVS and CDR2 FNYEAQ. Between the trimmed V and J ends, which lost 5 bases and 4 bases, there was a span of 18 bases. The CDR3 DNA reads TGTGCCAGCAGCCCGGGGGGGCAGGGGGCTTACGAGCAGTACTTC. Its protein product is CASSPGGQGAYEQYF.